This T cell receptor beta chain was found in a study of cytomegalovirus exposure and HLA in healthy donors. Notes on the study in general: A list of roughly 160 TCR beta chains associated with cytomegalovirus was given. Follow-up analysis found HLA locus-dependent TCR association rates, highest for DRB1 and lowest for HLA-C. Per a prior analysis, the majority of TCR beta V segments were productive roughly 87% or roughly 30% of the time. When the data were analyzed later, several of the most significant clusters appeared to be linked to common viral pathogens.

Worth noting for this clone: Its target is unknown.

Primers: 60 Vbeta forward and 13 Jbeta reverse. TCRdb keeps only in-frame clones here, not all; method: immunoSEQ multiplex PCR. Here the sample spans more than 85,000 clones, 13% to 15% being singletons. V was cut by 4 bases and J by 3 bases, with 13 bases left in between. Germline V CDR1 and CDR2: SNHLY, FYNNEI. The CDR3 contains 14 residues. Sequenced input: PBMCs. The sequence was obtained from a female donor in good health and CMV-seronegative. The V and J genes are TRBV2 and TRBJ2-7; TRBD1 might be the D (6 bases). CDR3 sequence (DNA): TGTGCCAGCAGTGTTGTGGGGGCAGGCTACGAGCAGTACTTC. It specifies CASSVVGAGYEQYF.